The rows below give T cell receptor beta chains drawn from one sample of a study of T cell changes during pregnancy in multiple sclerosis. Method: immunoSEQ multiplex PCR; TCRdb's copy keeps in-frame clones and lacks some. The data hold 30,000 to 40,000 clones, with over 90% observed a single time. The sequenced sample was CD4+ T cells from peripheral blood mononuclear cells, obtained in the second trimester of pregnancy. All receptors come from a female donor with multiple sclerosis, enrolled in a pregnancy study. The CDR3 runs from the conserved cysteine through the conserved F or W. D genes are given only for firm matches. Expanded clones are given a class, and other clones once, few, many or no size at all.

d_call: NA
v_call: TRBV5-1
j_call: TRBJ2-7
clone_size: NA
cdr3_aa: CASSFKGTLEYEQYF
cdr3_nt: TGCGCCAGCAGCTTCAAGGGGACTCTAGAATACGAGCAGTACTTC

d_call: NA
v_call: TRBV7-6
j_call: TRBJ2-5
clone_size: once
cdr3_aa: CASSPARLTQYF
cdr3_nt: TGTGCCAGCAGCCCCGCCAGGTTGACCCAGTACTTC

d_call: NA
v_call: TRBV28
j_call: TRBJ2-5
clone_size: NA
cdr3_aa: CASSPGVETQYF
cdr3_nt: TGTGCCAGCAGTCCAGGGGTGGAGACCCAGTACTTC

d_call: NA
v_call: TRBV18
j_call: TRBJ1-1
clone_size: NA
cdr3_aa: CASSRGMNTEAFF
cdr3_nt: TGTGCCAGCTCCAGAGGGATGAACACTGAAGCTTTCTTT

d_call: NA
v_call: TRBV18
j_call: TRBJ2-5
clone_size: NA
cdr3_aa: CASSPLGTTYQETQYF
cdr3_nt: TGTGCCAGCTCACCACTGGGGACAACGTACCAAGAGACCCAGTACTTC

d_call: TRBD2
v_call: TRBV27
j_call: TRBJ2-7
clone_size: NA
cdr3_aa: CASSLWTSGGSYEQYF
cdr3_nt: TGTGCCAGCAGTTTATGGACTAGCGGGGGCTCCTACGAGCAGTACTTC

d_call: TRBD1
v_call: TRBV6-5
j_call: TRBJ1-2
clone_size: NA
cdr3_aa: CASKDRGRINYGYTF
cdr3_nt: TGTGCCAGCAAGGACAGGGGGCGGATAAACTATGGCTACACCTTC

d_call: TRBD2
v_call: TRBV7-3
j_call: TRBJ2-7
clone_size: once
cdr3_aa: CASSSQAGETYEQYF
cdr3_nt: TGTGCCAGCAGCTCCCAAGCGGGGGAGACCTACGAGCAGTACTTC

d_call: NA
v_call: TRBV19
j_call: TRBJ1-4
clone_size: NA
cdr3_aa: CASSSQREDPLEKLFF
cdr3_nt: TGTGCCAGTAGTAGCCAAAGAGAGGATCCCTTGGAAAAACTGTTTTTT

d_call: NA
v_call: TRBV28
j_call: TRBJ1-2
clone_size: NA
cdr3_aa: CASSPNLGAGYTF
cdr3_nt: TGTGCCAGCAGTCCCAATTTAGGGGCCGGCTACACCTTC

d_call: TRBD2
v_call: TRBV18
j_call: TRBJ2-7
clone_size: once
cdr3_aa: CASSASGELYEQYF
cdr3_nt: TGTGCCAGCTCAGCTAGCGGGGAGCTCTACGAGCAGTACTTC

d_call: NA
v_call: TRBV11-2
j_call: TRBJ1-4
clone_size: NA
cdr3_aa: CASSFIPDSEKLFF
cdr3_nt: TGTGCCAGCAGCTTCATCCCGGACAGTGAAAAACTGTTTTTT

d_call: TRBD1
v_call: TRBV29-1
j_call: TRBJ2-6
clone_size: NA
cdr3_aa: CSARDRSSGANVLTF
cdr3_nt: TGCAGCGCAAGGGACAGGAGCTCTGGGGCCAACGTCCTGACTTTC

d_call: TRBD2
v_call: TRBV29-1
j_call: TRBJ2-2
clone_size: NA
cdr3_aa: CSVRGTSGRSANTGELFF
cdr3_nt: TGCAGCGTCCGTGGGACTAGCGGGAGATCCGCGAACACCGGGGAGCTGTTTTTT

d_call: NA
v_call: TRBV4-1
j_call: TRBJ1-5
clone_size: NA
cdr3_aa: CASSAPGVRQPQHF
cdr3_nt: TGCGCCAGCAGCGCACCCGGGGTCCGGCAGCCCCAGCATTTT

d_call: NA
v_call: TRBV27
j_call: TRBJ2-1
clone_size: NA
cdr3_aa: CASSLFSGFYNEQFF
cdr3_nt: TGTGCCAGCAGTTTATTTTCCGGGTTCTACAATGAGCAGTTCTTC

d_call: TRBD2
v_call: TRBV11-2
j_call: TRBJ2-1
clone_size: NA
cdr3_aa: CASSPPGGPSGRNEQFF
cdr3_nt: TGTGCCAGCAGCCCCCCCGGCGGTCCTAGCGGGCGCAATGAGCAGTTCTTC

d_call: TRBD1
v_call: TRBV2
j_call: TRBJ2-2
clone_size: NA
cdr3_aa: CASRDTRQGGPGELFF
cdr3_nt: TGTGCCAGCAGGGATACCCGACAGGGCGGTCCCGGGGAGCTGTTTTTT

d_call: TRBD1
v_call: TRBV5-4
j_call: TRBJ1-6
clone_size: NA
cdr3_aa: CASARDRVNNSPLHF
cdr3_nt: TGTGCCAGCGCTCGGGACAGGGTCAATAATTCACCCCTCCACTTT

d_call: NA
v_call: TRBV4-3
j_call: TRBJ2-1
clone_size: NA
cdr3_aa: CASSQVRVGEQFF
cdr3_nt: TGCGCCAGCAGCCAAGTCAGGGTCGGTGAGCAGTTCTTC

d_call: TRBD2
v_call: TRBV9
j_call: TRBJ2-5
clone_size: NA
cdr3_aa: CASSVGLTSGQETQYF
cdr3_nt: TGTGCCAGCAGCGTAGGCTTGACTAGCGGCCAAGAGACCCAGTACTTC

d_call: TRBD2
v_call: TRBV7-3
j_call: TRBJ2-2
clone_size: NA
cdr3_aa: CASSGTGLAGGLGGELFF
cdr3_nt: TGTGCCAGCAGCGGAACGGGACTAGCGGGGGGGCTCGGCGGGGAGCTGTTTTTT

d_call: TRBD1
v_call: TRBV4-2
j_call: TRBJ1-6
clone_size: NA
cdr3_aa: CASSPKGGLVNSPLHF
cdr3_nt: TGTGCCAGCAGCCCGAAAGGGGGCCTAGTTAATTCACCCCTCCACTTT

d_call: NA
v_call: TRBV7-9
j_call: TRBJ1-1
clone_size: once
cdr3_aa: CASSSRGGGGGALRTEAFF
cdr3_nt: TGTGCCAGCAGCTCGCGCGGGGGAGGGGGAGGGGCCCTCCGCACTGAAGCTTTCTTT

d_call: NA
v_call: TRBV5-1
j_call: TRBJ1-1
clone_size: NA
cdr3_aa: CASSLARAGGTEAFF
cdr3_nt: TGCGCCAGCAGCTTGGCCAGGGCAGGCGGAACTGAAGCTTTCTTT

d_call: TRBD1
v_call: TRBV25-1
j_call: TRBJ1-6
clone_size: NA
cdr3_aa: CASSESGGTANSPLHF
cdr3_nt: TGTGCCAGCAGTGAGTCAGGTGGGACAGCCAATTCACCCCTCCACTTT

d_call: NA
v_call: TRBV27
j_call: TRBJ2-7
clone_size: NA
cdr3_aa: CASSLSSYEQYF
cdr3_nt: TGTGCCAGCAGTCTTTCGTCCTACGAGCAGTACTTC

d_call: TRBD1
v_call: TRBV5-4
j_call: TRBJ1-2
clone_size: NA
cdr3_aa: CASSRDGTDVYGYTF
cdr3_nt: TGTGCCAGCAGCCGGGACGGGACAGACGTCTATGGCTACACCTTC

d_call: NA
v_call: TRBV21-1
j_call: TRBJ1-2
clone_size: NA
cdr3_aa: CASPTGSIYGYTF
cdr3_nt: TGTGCCAGTCCGACAGGGAGTATCTATGGCTACACCTTC

d_call: NA
v_call: TRBV5-1
j_call: TRBJ1-1
clone_size: NA
cdr3_aa: CASSSGNTEAFF
cdr3_nt: TGCGCCAGCAGCTCAGGGAACACTGAAGCTTTCTTT

d_call: NA
v_call: TRBV2
j_call: TRBJ1-3
clone_size: once
cdr3_aa: CASNSQGSGNTIYF
cdr3_nt: TGTGCCAGCAATTCACAGGGATCAGGAAACACCATATATTTT

d_call: TRBD2
v_call: TRBV29-1
j_call: TRBJ2-2
clone_size: NA
cdr3_aa: CSVGRGLAGTGELFF
cdr3_nt: TGCAGCGTTGGGAGAGGACTAGCGGGCACCGGGGAGCTGTTTTTT

d_call: NA
v_call: TRBV11-3
j_call: TRBJ2-1
clone_size: NA
cdr3_aa: CASSLGPYNEQFF
cdr3_nt: TGTGCCAGCAGCTTAGGTCCTTACAATGAGCAGTTCTTC

d_call: NA
v_call: TRBV6-5
j_call: TRBJ1-5
clone_size: NA
cdr3_aa: CASSLAQGSGNQPQHF
cdr3_nt: TGTGCCAGCAGTTTGGCACAGGGATCGGGCAATCAGCCCCAGCATTTT

d_call: NA
v_call: TRBV2
j_call: TRBJ2-5
clone_size: NA
cdr3_aa: CASKVPDQGAQYF
cdr3_nt: TGTGCCAGCAAAGTTCCGGACCAAGGGGCCCAGTACTTC